Each of the 9 T cell receptor beta chains below was sequenced from the same sample in a study of T cell responses to AZD1222 COVID-19 vaccine. Method: immunoSEQ multiplex PCR; TCRdb's copy keeps in-frame clones and lacks some. The sample contains around 140,000 clones, roughly 92% of which appear only once. The sample was peripheral blood, taken on day 0 of AZD1222 vaccination. The receptors come from an adult in good health.

This chain uses TRBV2 with TRBJ2-7; 8 nucleotides agree with TRBD1. J gave up 6 bases and V 5 bases, and 12 bases lay outside the gene matches. The CDR3 totals 15 residues. Germline assignment: CDR1 SNHLY and CDR2 FYNNEI. The CDR3 is CASSPPGTGITEQYF. The DNA of the CDR3 is TGTGCCAGCAGTCCCCCCGGGACAGGAATCACCGAGCAGTACTTC.

This chain uses TRBV6-1 with TRBJ1-3; D may be TRBD1 (6 bases). The CDR3 length is 15 residues. Germline V gives CDR1 MNHNS, CDR2 SASEGT. The germline V and J ends were trimmed by 3 bases and 9 bases, with 18 bases remaining between them. CDR3: CASSDPGQTYGTIYF. CDR3 DNA sequence: TGTGCCAGCAGTGACCCCGGACAGACGTACGGCACCATATATTTT.

The chain employs TRBV10-2 and TRBJ1-4; TRBD1 agrees at 7 bases. This CDR3 has 15 residues. J lost 5 bases, V lost 4 bases, and 7 bases had no gene match. Germline CDR1 is WSHSY and CDR2 is SAAADI. For the CDR3, the DNA is TGCGCCAGCAGTGGCCGGGACAGTCCGAATGAAAAACTGTTTTTT. Residues: CASSGRDSPNEKLFF.

Remarks on this clone: An end of the junction does not agree with germline; a read error may underlie this. This chain joins TRBV2 and TRBJ1-2; D is ambiguous. The germline V gene has CDR1 SNHLY and CDR2 FYNNEI. The CDR3 spans 12 residues. In nucleotides, the CDR3 is TGTGCCAGCAGTGAAAGGGTACCCGGGTCCGAATTC. It is translated as CASSERVPGSEF.

The chain uses TRBV5-4 and TRBJ1-1, with a tentative D call TRBD1 (6 bases). Deletions cut 3 bases from V and 5 bases from J, with 14 bases between. Per the germline V gene, CDR1 is SGHNT and CDR2 is YYREEE (reference sequence). The CDR3 sequence is 14 residues long. CDR3: CASSSYQGLTEAFF. For the CDR3, the DNA is TGTGCCAGCAGCTCCTACCAGGGGTTAACTGAAGCTTTCTTT.

The chain has TRBV5-1 and TRBJ2-7, with 7 bases aligning to TRBD1. Trimming cost V 2 bases and J 0 bases; bases outside gene matches: 2. CDR3 length: 14 amino acids. Germline V gene lookup returns CDR1 SGHRS and CDR2 YFSETQ. This CDR3 is CASSFGTASYEQYF. Written as DNA, the CDR3 is TGCGCCAGCAGCTTTGGGACAGCCTCCTACGAGCAGTACTTC.

The rearrangement joins TRBV7-9 to TRBJ1-1, with D perhaps matching TRBD1 (5 bases). V was trimmed by 5 bases and J by 0 bases, leaving 13 bases between them. Germline values: CDR1 SEHNR, CDR2 FQNEAQ (reference sequence). This CDR3 region has 15 residues. CDR3 region: CASSPRVRVNTEAFF. The DNA of the CDR3 is TGTGCCAGCAGCCCCAGGGTTAGGGTGAACACTGAAGCTTTCTTT.

The chain links TRBV6-5 to TRBJ1-6; maybe TRBD1 (5 bases). The length of the CDR3 is 13 residues. V lost 4 bases and J lost 8, with 9 bases in between. Germline CDR1 is MNHEY and CDR2 is SVGAGI. The CDR3 nucleotides are TGTGCCAGCAGTTCGGGGCGGGATTCACCCCTCCACTTT. It specifies CASSSGRDSPLHF.

The chain combines TRBV28 with TRBJ1-4, with 7 bases fitting TRBD1. Germline CDR1 reads MDHEN; CDR2 reads SYDVKM. V gave up 6 bases and J gave up 5 bases; unmatched junction bases: 6. The CDR3 is made up of 14 amino acids. The CDR3 DNA follows: TGTGCCAGCAGGTCGACAGGGTGGAATGAAAAACTGTTTTTT. This encodes CASRSTGWNEKLFF.